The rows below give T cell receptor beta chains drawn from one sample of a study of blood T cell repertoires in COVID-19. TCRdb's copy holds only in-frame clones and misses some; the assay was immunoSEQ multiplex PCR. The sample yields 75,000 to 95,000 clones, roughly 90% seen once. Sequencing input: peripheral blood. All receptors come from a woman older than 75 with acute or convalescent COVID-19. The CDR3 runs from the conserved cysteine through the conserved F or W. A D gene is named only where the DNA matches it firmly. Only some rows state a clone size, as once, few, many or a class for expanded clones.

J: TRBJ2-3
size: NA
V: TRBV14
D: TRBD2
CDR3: CASSLPGLAGEVQYF
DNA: TGTGCCAGCAGCCTACCGGGACTAGCGGGAGAAGTTCAGTATTTT

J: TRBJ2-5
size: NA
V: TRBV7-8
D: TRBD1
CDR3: CASSLASGGATQYF
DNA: TGTGCCAGCAGCTTAGCGTCAGGGGGTGCCACCCAGTACTTC

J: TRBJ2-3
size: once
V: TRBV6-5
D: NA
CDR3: CASSYFGQITDTQYF
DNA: TGTGCCAGCAGTTACTTTGGACAGATCACAGATACGCAGTATTTT

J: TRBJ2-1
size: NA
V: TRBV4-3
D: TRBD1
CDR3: CASSLTTGGTYNEQFF
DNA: TGCGCCAGCAGCCTAACGACAGGGGGTACCTACAATGAGCAGTTCTTC

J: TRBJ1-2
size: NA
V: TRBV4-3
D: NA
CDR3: CASSQEVTDNYGYTF
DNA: TGCGCCAGCAGCCAAGAAGTTACAGATAACTATGGCTACACCTTC

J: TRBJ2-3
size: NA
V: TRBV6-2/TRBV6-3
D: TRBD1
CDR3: CASSYSKTGATDTQYF
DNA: TGTGCCAGCAGTTACTCGAAGACAGGGGCAACAGATACGCAGTATTTT

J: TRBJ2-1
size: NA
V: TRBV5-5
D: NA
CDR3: CASSPWTILDEQFF
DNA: TGTGCCAGCAGCCCCTGGACTATTTTGGATGAGCAGTTCTTC

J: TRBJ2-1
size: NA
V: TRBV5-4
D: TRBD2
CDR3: CASSLGGLAGVANEQFF
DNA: TGTGCCAGCAGCTTGGGGGGACTAGCGGGAGTAGCTAATGAGCAGTTCTTC

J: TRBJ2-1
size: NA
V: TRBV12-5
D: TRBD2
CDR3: CASGFGGRDVSYNEQFF
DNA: TGTGCTAGTGGTTTCGGGGGGAGGGACGTCTCCTACAATGAGCAGTTCTTC

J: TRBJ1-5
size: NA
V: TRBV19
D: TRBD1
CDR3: CASSVIRGPGNQPQHF
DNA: TGTGCCAGTAGTGTGATCAGGGGGCCGGGCAATCAGCCCCAGCATTTT

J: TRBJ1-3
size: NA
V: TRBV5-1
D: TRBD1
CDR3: CASSLTGGLSGNTIYF
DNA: TGCGCCAGCAGCTTGACAGGGGGATTGTCTGGAAACACCATATATTTT

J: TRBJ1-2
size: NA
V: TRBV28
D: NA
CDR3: CASLGHRVNGYTF
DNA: TGTGCCAGCTTGGGACATCGAGTTAATGGCTACACCTTC

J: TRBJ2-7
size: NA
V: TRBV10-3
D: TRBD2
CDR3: CAISGPGTSGNSYEQYF
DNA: TGTGCCATCAGTGGACCCGGGACTAGCGGGAACTCCTACGAGCAGTACTTC

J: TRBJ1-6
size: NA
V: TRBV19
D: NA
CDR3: CASSIFGNNSPLHF
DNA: TGTGCCAGTAGTATCTTCGGTAATAATTCACCCCTCCACTTT